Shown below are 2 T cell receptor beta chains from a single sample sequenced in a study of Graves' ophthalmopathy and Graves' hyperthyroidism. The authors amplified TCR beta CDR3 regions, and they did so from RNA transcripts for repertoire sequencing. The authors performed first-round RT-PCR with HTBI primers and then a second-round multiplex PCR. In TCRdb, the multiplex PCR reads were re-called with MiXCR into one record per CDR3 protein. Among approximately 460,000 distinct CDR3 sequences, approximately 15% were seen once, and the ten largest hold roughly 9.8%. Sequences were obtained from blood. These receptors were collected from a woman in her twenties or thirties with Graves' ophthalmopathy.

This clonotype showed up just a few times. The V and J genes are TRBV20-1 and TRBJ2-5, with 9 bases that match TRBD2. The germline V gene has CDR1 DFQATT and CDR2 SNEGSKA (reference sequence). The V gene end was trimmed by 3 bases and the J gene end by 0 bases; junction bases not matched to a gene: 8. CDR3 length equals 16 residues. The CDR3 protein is CSASRLAGIYQETQYF. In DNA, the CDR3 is TGCAGTGCTAGTCGGCTAGCGGGGATTTACCAAGAGACCCAGTACTTC.

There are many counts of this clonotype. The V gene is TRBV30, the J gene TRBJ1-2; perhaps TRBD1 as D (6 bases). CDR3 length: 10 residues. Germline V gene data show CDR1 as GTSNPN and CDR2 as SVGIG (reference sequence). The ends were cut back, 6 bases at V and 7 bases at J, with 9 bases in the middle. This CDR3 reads CACTGTGYTF. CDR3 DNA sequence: TGTGCCTGTACAGGGACTGGCTACACCTTC.